The entry below describes one TCR beta chain. This sample was taken from a study of molecular identifiers for immune sequencing clone quantification. MiXCR was run by TCRdb on the PCR reads, yielding one entry per CDR3 protein. The sample has around 460,000 distinct CDR3 sequences, approximately 25% seen once. Per germline, CDR1 MGHRA and CDR2 YSYEKL. The CDR3 consists of 15 residues. V lost 0 bases and J lost 1, with 9 bases in between. The receptor comes from a human donor in good health. Some libraries in this study had Jurkat cell RNA spiked in. The chain has TRBV4-1 and TRBJ1-1; D unresolved. Input material: naive CD8+ T cells from blood, with Jurkat cell RNA spiked in. As to subset: FACS-sorted CD8+CD4-CCR7+CD45RA+ naive T cells. CDR3 sequence reads: CASSQEPSWNTEAFF. Here the CDR3 DNA reads TGCGCCAGCAGCCAAGAACCCTCCTGGAACACTGAAGCTTTCTTT.